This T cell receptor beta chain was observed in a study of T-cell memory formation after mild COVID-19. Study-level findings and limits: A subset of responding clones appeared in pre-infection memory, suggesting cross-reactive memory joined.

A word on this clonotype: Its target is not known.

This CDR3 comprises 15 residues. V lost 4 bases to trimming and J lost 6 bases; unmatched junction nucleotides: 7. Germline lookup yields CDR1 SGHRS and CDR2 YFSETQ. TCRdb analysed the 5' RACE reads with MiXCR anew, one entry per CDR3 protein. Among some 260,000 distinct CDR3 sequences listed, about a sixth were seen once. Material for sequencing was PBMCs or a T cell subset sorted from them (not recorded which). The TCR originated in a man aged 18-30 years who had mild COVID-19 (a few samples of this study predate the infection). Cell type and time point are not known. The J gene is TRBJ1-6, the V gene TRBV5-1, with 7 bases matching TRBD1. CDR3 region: CASSRDSLTNSPLHF. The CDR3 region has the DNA TGCGCCAGCAGCCGGGACAGCCTGACTAATTCACCCCTCCACTTT.